The 32 T cell receptor beta chains reported below all come from one sample, sequenced in a study of T cells after yellow fever vaccination (dated by TCRdb to between 2018 and 2020). The sample's treatment or condition label, in plain terms: live attenuated yellow fever vaccine strain. Preparation of the library involved 5' RACE. Reads for this sample came from an Illumina HiSeq 2500. TCRdb redid the processing of the public reads, applying fastp at Q25 and MiXCR, and retained in-frame beta chains. Under each unique CDR3 protein, matching rows form one entry showing the most common genes and DNA. Within this sample are 40,000 to 55,000 distinct CDR3 sequences, with 6.6% of them counted one time only. The biggest ten clones account for roughly a quarter of the sample. The sequences come from CD8+ T cells not binding an NS4B(214-222) dextramer, sorted from PBMCs, collected roughly 45 days after the first yellow fever vaccination. In light of the paper, this sample's cell subset or site label describes: NS4B epitope dextramer-negative CD8 T cells. Every receptor here comes from a man aged 18 to 29 who received the YFV17D yellow fever vaccine.

The CDR3 bases are TGTGCCAGCAGCCAAGGGAGGGGGTGGAGCAATCAGCCCCAGCATTTT. It yields the protein CASSQGRGWSNQPQHF. The chain has TRBV3-1 and TRBJ1-5; D might be TRBD1 (6 bases). V was shortened by 1 base and J by 1 base, with 11 bases between the two germline ends. CDR1 LGHDT and CDR2 YNNKEL come from the germline V gene (reference sequence). This CDR3 contains 16 residues.

The chain has TRBV13 and TRBJ2-1; tentative D call: TRBD1 (6 bases). The ends were cut back, 5 bases at V and 10 bases at J, with 12 bases in the middle. The CDR3 is made up of 12 amino acids. Looked up from germline, CDR1 is PRHDT and CDR2 is FYEKMQ (reference sequence). CDR3 in DNA: TGTGCCAGCAGCGCGTCCGGGACAGAGCAGTTCTTC. It yields the protein CASSASGTEQFF.

As for this clonotype: A much larger clone differs by one base, so this may be a read error. The chain uses TRBV29-1 and TRBJ2-6; D might be TRBD1 (5 bases). Germline CDR1 is SQVTM and CDR2 is ANQGSEA. This CDR3 comprises 14 residues. The CDR3 protein is CSVAQLSGANALTF. DNA for the CDR3: TGCAGCGTTGCTCAGCTCTCTGGGGCCAACGCCCTGACTTTC.

J is TRBJ1-5 and V is TRBV20-1; D unresolved. V lost 0 bases to trimming and J lost 5 bases, with 8 bases between them. This CDR3 has 13 amino acids. Germline CDR1 reads DFQATT; CDR2 reads SNEGSKA (reference sequence). CDR3: CSARDSGDQPQHF. The CDR3 nucleotides read TGCAGTGCTAGAGATAGTGGGGATCAGCCCCAGCATTTT.

Ten or more counts support this clonotype. The chain has TRBV18 and TRBJ2-1; either TRBD1 or TRBD2 may fit D (5 bases each). Germline V lookup: CDR1 KGHSH, CDR2 LQKENI. The CDR3 is made up of 16 amino acids. V gave up 4 bases and J gave up 2 bases, with 15 bases separating them. DNA of the CDR3: TGTGCCAGCTCACGGGTGGGGGTTGGCACCTACAATGAGCAGTTCTTC. This sequence encodes CASSRVGVGTYNEQFF.

This clonotype showed up just a few times. The CDR3 DNA reads TGCGCCAGCAGCCAACAAACAGGGAAAGGGGTACATGAGCAGTTCTTC. Translated, it gives CASSQQTGKGVHEQFF. The V and J genes are TRBV4-1 and TRBJ2-1; D possibly corresponds to TRBD1 (6 bases). CDR1 is MGHRA, CDR2 YSYEKL, per germline. This CDR3 region has 16 residues. Trimming cost V 2 bases and J 8 bases, with 19 bases left between them.

This clonotype occurred many times. This chain links TRBV4-1 with TRBJ2-1; D is possibly TRBD1 (6 bases). The CDR3 contains 15 residues. Per germline, CDR1 MGHRA and CDR2 YSYEKL. The V end lost 1 base, the J end lost 5 bases, and 12 bases lay between the germline ends. CDR3 residues: CASSQAGGGDNEQFF. In nucleotides, the CDR3 is TGCGCCAGCAGCCAAGCTGGGGGCGGCGACAATGAGCAGTTCTTC.

The CDR3 reads CASSFRGRRGSSYEQYV. In nucleotides, the CDR3 is TGTGCCAGCAGCTTTCGCGGGCGGAGGGGAAGCTCCTACGAGCAGTACGTC. The gene calls are TRBV5-6 and TRBJ2-7; tentatively, D is TRBD2 (6 bases). Looked up from germline, CDR1 is SGHDT and CDR2 is YYEEEE. The CDR3 contains 17 residues. Trimming removed 2 bases from V and 0 bases from J, with 18 bases in between.

This clonotype was seen ten or more times. The CDR3 region has the DNA TGCAGTGCTAGAGATTCTCAGGTCTACACAGATACGCAGTATTTT. Its translation is CSARDSQVYTDTQYF. The genes are TRBV20-1 and TRBJ2-3, with D uncertain. The V end lost 0 bases, the J end lost 2 bases, and 12 bases lay between the germline ends. The CDR3 contains 15 residues. CDR1 DFQATT and CDR2 SNEGSKA come from the germline V gene (reference sequence).

This clonotype has more than one count but fewer than ten. The V gene is TRBV7-6, the J gene TRBJ2-7, with 12 bases matching TRBD2. Per germline, CDR1 SGHVS and CDR2 FNYEAQ. Losses at the gene ends were 5 bases for V and 5 bases for J; bases not matched to a gene: 10. The CDR3 has 16 amino acids. The CDR3 here is CASSLQTSGGWDEQYF. CDR3 DNA: TGTGCCAGCAGCCTCCAGACTAGCGGGGGTTGGGACGAGCAGTACTTC.

This clonotype occurred many times. The V gene is TRBV29-1, the J gene TRBJ2-3; the match to TRBD1 covers 8 bases. The germline CDR1 and CDR2 sequences are SQVTM and ANQGSEA. This CDR3 contains 16 residues. Trimming cost V 4 bases and J 2 bases; bases outside gene matches: 11. The CDR3 bases are TGCAGCGTTGTTTTGGGGCAGGGGGCCTACACAGATACGCAGTATTTT. It encodes CSVVLGQGAYTDTQYF.

The rearrangement uses TRBV4-1 and TRBJ1-5; D gene uncertain. Trimming removed 2 bases at V and 5 bases at J, with 13 bases between. CDR1 and CDR2 (germline): MGHRA, YSYEKL. The CDR3 is made up of 15 amino acids. The CDR3: CASSQLLTADQPQHF. CDR3 DNA: TGCGCCAGCAGCCAATTATTGACGGCGGATCAGCCCCAGCATTTT.

This clonotype was seen many times. V usage is TRBV6-5 and J usage is TRBJ2-7; 11 nucleotides match TRBD1. With 5 bases clipped from V and 5 bases from J, the junction kept 5 bases outside the gene matches. This CDR3 comprises 14 residues. CDR1 is MNHEY, CDR2 SVGAGI, per germline. The CDR3 DNA sequence: TGTGCCAGCAGTCTCGGGACAGGGGGTGACGAGCAGTACTTC. Residues: CASSLGTGGDEQYF.

Many counts were recorded for this clonotype. This sequence joins TRBV12-3 or TRBV12-4 and TRBJ2-4, with 9 nucleotides matching TRBD1. After removal of 6 bases from V and 2 bases from J, the junction contained 5 bases not matched to a gene. The CDR3 consists of 15 residues. CDR3 sequence: CASRGQGGSKNIQYF. For the CDR3, the DNA is TGTGCCAGCAGGGGACAGGGTGGGTCCAAAAACATTCAGTACTTC.

V usage is TRBV5-1 and J usage is TRBJ2-2; D is possibly TRBD2 (6 bases). The germline V gene has CDR1 SGHRS and CDR2 YFSETQ. The ends were cut back, 4 bases at V and 4 bases at J, with 20 bases in the middle. This CDR3 has 17 amino acids. The CDR3 loop is CASSGTVLTRFTGELFF. Here the CDR3 DNA reads TGCGCCAGCAGCGGAACCGTCCTGACTAGGTTCACCGGGGAGCTGTTTTTT.

V and J are TRBV28 and TRBJ2-5, with 7 bases aligning to TRBD1. CDR1 and CDR2 (germline): MDHEN, SYDVKM. The CDR3 is 15 residues long. V shed 6 bases and J 3 bases; nucleotides not matched to a gene: 10. The CDR3 region is CASRLGQLIEETQYF. The CDR3 DNA follows: TGTGCCAGCAGGCTGGGACAGCTCATAGAAGAGACCCAGTACTTC.

This clonotype showed up many times. CDR3: CASSLGRGTEAFF. DNA for the CDR3: TGTGCCAGCAGTTTAGGTCGGGGCACTGAAGCTTTCTTT. The chain couples TRBV28 to TRBJ1-1; D gene ambiguous. Germline V gene lookup returns CDR1 MDHEN and CDR2 SYDVKM. The CDR3 length is 13 residues. V lost 2 bases to trimming and J lost 4 bases, with 8 bases between them. The variable domain in full, with the rest retrieved from reference TRBV28 and TRBJ1-1, is DVKVTQSSRYLVKRTGEKVFLECVQDMDHENMFWYRQDPGLGLRLIYFSYDVKMKEKGDIPEGYSVSREKKERFSLILESASTNQTSMYLCASSLGRGTEAFFGQGTRLTVV.

This clonotype was picked up many times. This rearrangement joins TRBV4-1 to TRBJ2-3, with 7 bases that match TRBD2. J was trimmed by 2 bases and V by 3 bases; bases with no gene match: 5. Per the germline V gene, CDR1 is MGHRA and CDR2 is YSYEKL. CDR3 length equals 15 residues. The CDR3 DNA is TGCGCCAGCAGCCACCCCCGGGGGGTCACAGATACGCAGTATTTT. Its translation is CASSHPRGVTDTQYF.

This clonotype was seen more than once but under ten times. This rearrangement joins TRBV5-4 to TRBJ1-2; perhaps TRBD1 as D (6 bases). The CDR3 covers 16 residues. V was cut by 0 bases and J by 7 bases, with 19 bases left in between. Germline assignment: CDR1 SGHNT and CDR2 YYREEE (reference sequence). CDR3 sequence: CASSLVFGDNRRGYTF. The CDR3 bases are TGTGCCAGCAGCTTGGTTTTCGGGGACAACCGCCGTGGCTACACCTTC.

In this sample, this clonotype turned up a few times. The V gene is TRBV12-3 or TRBV12-4, the J gene TRBJ1-6; 8 bases line up with TRBD1. J gave up 7 bases and V 3 bases, and 11 bases lay outside the gene matches. CDR3 size: 17 residues. This chain's CDR3 is CASSFPSLRTGNSPLHF. The DNA for the CDR3 is TGTGCCAGCAGTTTCCCCTCTCTGCGGACAGGGAATTCACCCCTCCACTTT.

Of note for this clonotype: A read error may produce the germline difference seen at one junction end. The rearrangement uses TRBV27 and TRBJ1-4; 7 bases are shared with TRBD1. The germline gives CDR1 MNHEY, CDR2 SMNVEV (reference sequence). CDR3 length equals 16 residues. Here the CDR3 DNA reads TGTGGCAGCAGTTTTCTCCAACAGGGGAGCAACGGAAAACTGTTTTTT. It translates to CGSSFLQQGSNGKLFF.

This clonotype was seen more than once but under ten times. This chain joins TRBV20-1 and TRBJ2-7; D gene uncertain. Germline-derived CDR1 and CDR2 are DFQATT and SNEGSKA (reference sequence). Between the trimmed V and J ends, which lost 0 bases and 2 bases, there was a span of 8 bases. The CDR3 extends over 13 amino acids. The CDR3 protein is CSARDTATYEQYV. As DNA, the CDR3 is TGCAGTGCTAGAGATACAGCAACCTACGAGCAGTACGTC.

This clonotype has ten or more counts. This chain connects TRBV7-2 to TRBJ2-7; TRBD1 matches at 7 bases. The trim removed 4 bases at V and 3 bases at J, leaving 3 bases unmatched. CDR1 is SGHTA, CDR2 FQGNSA, per germline. This CDR3 spans 13 amino acids. The DNA of the CDR3 is TGTGCCAGCAGCTACGGACAGGTCTACGAGCAGTACTTC. The encoded protein is CASSYGQVYEQYF.

This clonotype was seen a handful of times. V and J are TRBV6-5 and TRBJ2-1; 8 bases map to TRBD2. The V gene's germline CDR1 is MNHEY and CDR2 SVGAGI. J lost 7 bases, V lost 0 bases, and 5 bases had no gene match. This CDR3 has 15 residues. For the CDR3, the DNA is TGTGCCAGCAGTTACTCCCGGGGGGGCAGGAATGAGCAGTTCTTC. Encoded protein: CASSYSRGGRNEQFF.

This clonotype turned up a few times. The gene calls are TRBV28 and TRBJ1-4, with TRBD1 identical over 9 bases. V gave up 6 bases and J gave up 8 bases; unmatched junction bases: 7. The V gene's germline CDR1 is MDHEN and CDR2 SYDVKM. The CDR3 totals 14 residues. Here the CDR3 reads CASRYRDRDEKLFF. CDR3 coding DNA: TGTGCCAGCAGATATCGGGACAGGGACGAAAAACTGTTTTTT.

At least ten counts were recorded for this clonotype. The gene calls are TRBV7-9 and TRBJ2-2, with 7 bases identical to TRBD2. The CDR3 is 17 amino acids. Germline CDR1 SEHNR, CDR2 FQNEAQ (reference sequence). V was clipped by 8 bases and J by 3 bases; unmatched bases: 15. The CDR3 bases are TGTGCCAGCGTTCGATGGGGCGGGGGTCCCCACACCGGGGAGCTGTTTTTT. Its translation is CASVRWGGGPHTGELFF.

Many counts were recorded for this clonotype. The gene calls are TRBV10-3 and TRBJ1-1; weak D call: TRBD1 (5 bases). The CDR3 is 14 amino acids. V was shortened by 7 bases and J by 1 base, with 13 bases between the two germline ends. CDR1 ENHRY and CDR2 SYGVKD come from the germline V gene. CDR3 bases: TGTGCCATCAAGAACCCGGGGCAGAACACTGAAGCTTTCTTT. Its translation: CAIKNPGQNTEAFF.

This clonotype was seen more than once but under ten times. The rearrangement joins TRBV6-5 to TRBJ1-1; unclear D gene. Germline V gene sequence: CDR1 MNHEY, CDR2 SVGAGI. The CDR3 is 14 amino acids. V was clipped by 4 bases and J by 6 bases, with 15 bases between them. The CDR3 DNA follows: TGTGCCAGCAGTTTCGCCACACTCATGGCTGAAGCTTTCTTT. It specifies CASSFATLMAEAFF.

In its sample, this clonotype was seen many times. CDR3 coding DNA: TGTGCCAGCAGTTTAGGTCCCTTACATACGCAGTATTTT. This codes for CASSLGPLHTQYF. The rearrangement joins TRBV12-3 or TRBV12-4 to TRBJ2-3, with no clear D. Trimming removed 1 base at V and 7 bases at J, with 9 bases between. The CDR3 is made up of 13 amino acids.

This clonotype was seen a handful of times. The J gene is TRBJ2-2, the V gene TRBV11-2; D remains ambiguous. The CDR3 sequence is 15 residues long. Trimming cost V 2 bases and J 1 base, with 8 bases left between them. Per the germline V gene, CDR1 is SGHAT and CDR2 is FQNNGV. The CDR3 DNA is TGTGCCAGCAGCTTAAACTACAGGAACACCGGGGAGCTGTTTTTT. Encoded protein: CASSLNYRNTGELFF.

This clonotype has ten or more counts. The rearrangement uses TRBV7-8 and TRBJ2-3; TRBD2 is a possible D gene (6 bases). The germline gives CDR1 SGHVS, CDR2 FQNEAQ. V gave up 0 bases and J gave up 3 bases, with 7 bases separating them. The CDR3 contains 14 residues. The CDR3, as DNA: TGTGCCAGCAGCTTAGCGGAGGGTACAGATACGCAGTATTTT. Protein: CASSLAEGTDTQYF.

This clonotype showed up just a few times. The V call is TRBV6-5, the J call TRBJ2-1; D perhaps matches TRBD1 (6 bases). V lost 1 base, J lost 2 bases, and 12 bases lay in between. CDR1 and CDR2 (germline): MNHEY, SVGAGI. The CDR3 is 16 residues long. In DNA form, the CDR3 reads TGTGCCAGCAGTTACTTAGGGACAAGACCCTACAATGAGCAGTTCTTC. It yields the protein CASSYLGTRPYNEQFF.